The sequence of this T cell receptor beta chain was determined in a study of OX40 agonist ivuxolimab in advanced cancers. Looking at the study overall: Participants, 65% to 85% male, averaged approximately 56 years of age, ranging from about 23 to 80.

In its sample, this clone was seen once. Its antigen remains unknown. This sample also contains other DNA sequences that code for the same CDR3. Study-level points and caveats: At doses 0.1 to 3.0 mg/kg, CD4+ and CD8+ clones expanded. Compared with others, partial responders at 0.1-3.0 mg/kg displayed clonal expansion among the lowest. CD4+ T cells averaged fewer expanded clones than CD8+ T cells.

TCRdb's copy holds only in-frame clones and misses some; the assay was immunoSEQ multiplex PCR. The data show over 90,000 clones, around 87% seen once. In germline, CDR1 is LNHDA, CDR2 SQIVND (reference sequence). V was pared by 5 bases and J by 5 bases, with 9 bases between. The CDR3 totals 13 residues. The sequenced sample was CD4+ or CD8+ T cells sorted from blood, obtained in a trial of the OX40 agonist ivuxolimab. This clonotype was obtained from an adult with an advanced solid tumor such as melanoma, head and neck, liver or kidney cancer. The V gene is TRBV19, the J gene TRBJ2-2; D is perhaps TRBD2 (5 bases). DNA for the CDR3: TGTGCCAGTAGTCATCGGGGAACCGGGGAGCTGTTTTTT. Translating gives CASSHRGTGELFF.